The TCR beta chain described here comes from a study of blood T cell repertoires in COVID-19. In the study overall: There were acute and convalescent COVID-19 samples, and they came from the United States, Italy and Spain. T cells, B-cell-depleted T cells, or PBMCs supplied cDNA or gDNA.

J was trimmed by 4 bases and V by 0 bases; bases with no gene match: 5. Germline V gene lookup returns CDR1 MNHEY and CDR2 SVGAGI. The CDR3 is 15 residues long. This clone was counted between two and nine times. Authors' methods: Reference gene primer amplification yielded estimated nucleated cell counts. The protocol was immunoSEQ multiplex PCR, while the TCRdb copy is restricted to in-frame clones and leaves out a portion. The V and J calls and the clone size are those of that table, but D and trimming were determined from the DNA. The table lists approximately 82,000 clones, about 83% of them singletons, with about 15% in the top ten.

The sample taken for sequencing was peripheral blood. This chain links TRBV6-5 with TRBJ2-7; 8 nucleotides match TRBD1. This TCR was recovered from a woman in her fifties or sixties with acute or convalescent COVID-19. The CDR3 protein is CASSYSPQGGYEQYF. CDR3 bases: TGTGCCAGCAGTTACTCGCCACAGGGGGGTTACGAGCAGTACTTC.